The sequence of this T cell receptor beta chain was determined in a study of CD8+ T cells in alopecia areata. Study overall: Treated patients were dosed with oral tofacitinib, taking 5 to 10 mg twice daily.

From alopecia areata patients, lesional scalp punch biopsies and peripheral blood were collected. Starting from PBMCs, sorting isolated CD4+ and CD8+ T cells. Study conclusions and caveats: Sharing of TCR sequences between patients (possibly for HLA-related reasons) was less clear than in mice.

Comment on this clone: Its antigen is currently unknown.

RNA was extracted and reverse transcribed into cDNA as the sequencing template. Assay used: immunoSEQ multiplex PCR; TCRdb lists only in-frame clones, some missing. The data contain about 120,000 clones, roughly two fifths of them singletons. Specimen: CD4+ T cells sorted from blood. The receptor comes from a human donor with alopecia areata.

The CDR3, as DNA: TGTGCCATCAACGCGGACACATCAAAACAGCCCCAGCATTTT. Amino acid sequence: CAINADTSKQPQHF. The chain recombines TRBV10-3 with TRBJ1-5; the D gene is possibly TRBD1 (5 bases). The V end was cut by 7 bases, the J end by 7 bases, with 17 bases between. Germline V gene data show CDR1 as ENHRY and CDR2 as SYGVKD. The CDR3 covers 14 residues.